This T cell receptor (beta chain) derives from a study of OX40 agonist ivuxolimab in advanced cancers. About the study: Partial responses, seen in three patients, involved one hepatocellular carcinoma and two cutaneous melanomas.

Repertoires were generated with immunoSEQ multiplex PCR, while TCRdb's copy carries only in-frame clones and drops some. The sample consists of about 91,000 clones, approximately 81% of them appearing once. Regarding the study as a whole: Those patients achieving a partial response at 0.1-3.0 mg/kg showed among the lowest clonal expansion. CD4+ and CD8+ T cells in blood underwent clonal expansion by week 6 at 0.1 to 3.0 mg/kg.

Concerning this clone: Its specificity is unknown.

V dropped 6 bases and J dropped 2 bases, with 8 bases sitting between them. This CDR3 has 12 amino acids. Germline V gene sequence: CDR1 MNHEY, CDR2 SVGAGI. This receptor was taken from an adult with an advanced solid tumor such as melanoma, head and neck, liver or kidney cancer. Sequenced here: CD4+ or CD8+ T cells sorted from blood, sampled in a trial of the OX40 agonist ivuxolimab. This chain uses TRBV6-5 with TRBJ2-7, with D possibly being TRBD2 (5 bases). CDR3 DNA sequence: TGTGCCAGCAGCACCGGGGCCTACGAGCAGTACTTC. Encoded protein: CASSTGAYEQYF.